This passage covers 25 T cell receptor beta chains from one sample sequenced in a study of shared clonotypes between healthy human individuals (dated by TCRdb to about 2020). The library relied on the immunoSEQ multiplex PCR assay. In its TCRdb copy, this immuneACCESS table keeps in-frame sequences only and misses some clones. Where compared with another copy, unresolved V genes explain less than half of these, and the others have no known cause. The sample data list around 370,000 clones, and approximately 96% of these were observed just once. The ten largest clonotypes hold around 0.3% of the sample. The sample taken for sequencing was memory CD8+ T cells sorted from blood. Sample cell subset or site, as interpreted from the label and publication: CD45RO+ cells pooled with CCR7-negative TemRA cells. The receptors originated from a man younger than 40 in good health.

The chain couples TRBV15 to TRBJ2-7; 9 bases match TRBD2. The CDR3 has 16 residues. V gave up 5 bases and J gave up 5 bases; unmatched junction bases: 13. Germline CDR1 reads LNHNV; CDR2 reads YYDKDF (reference sequence). The CDR3 DNA reads as TGTGCCACCAGCGGGGTTAGCGGGAGAGAGTTGAACGAGCAGTACTTC. Amino acids: CATSGVSGRELNEQYF.

A remark on this clone: The same CDR3 is also encoded by other DNA sequences in this sample. CDR3 bases: TGTGCCTGGAGTGTACGTGGCTACGAGCAGTACTTC. Translating gives CAWSVRGYEQYF. This chain connects TRBV30 to TRBJ2-7; D ambiguous. The CDR3 length is 12 residues. V lost 0 bases to trimming and J lost 3 bases, with 6 bases between them. The germline gives CDR1 GTSNPN, CDR2 SVGIG (reference sequence). Drawing the rest from reference TRBV30 and TRBJ2-7, the complete variable domain is SQTIHQWPATLVQPVGSPLSLECTVEGTSNPNLYWYRQAAGRGLQLLFYSVGIGQISSEVPQNLSASRPQDRQFILSSKKLLLSDSGFYLCAWSVRGYEQYFGPGTRLTVT.

The chain couples TRBV28 to TRBJ1-2; D may be TRBD1 (5 bases). Germline lookup yields CDR1 MDHEN and CDR2 SYDVKM. The CDR3 has 15 residues. Trimming removed 3 bases at V and 0 bases at J, with 11 bases between. The CDR3 DNA reads TGTGCCAGCAGTTTTGGGGGGGGAGCTAACTATGGCTACACCTTC. This sequence encodes CASSFGGGANYGYTF.

The chain has TRBV29-1 and TRBJ2-3; 9 bases fit TRBD1. This CDR3 contains 14 residues. The V gene's germline CDR1 is SQVTM and CDR2 ANQGSEA. The ends lost 6 bases at V and 5 bases at J; junction bases unmatched: 9. CDR3 nucleotides: TGCAGCGTGGGGGTGGGGACAGGGATAGATACGCAGTATTTT. It codes for CSVGVGTGIDTQYF.

V is TRBV4-2 and J is TRBJ2-3; D unresolved. Germline assignment: CDR1 LGHNA and CDR2 YNFKEQ. Trimming stripped 1 base from V and 2 bases from J, with 10 bases between. The CDR3 runs to 15 residues. The CDR3 DNA is TGTGCCAGCAGCCAAGGAGGCGGTTTCACAGATACGCAGTATTTT. Its protein product is CASSQGGGFTDTQYF.

This rearrangement joins TRBV10-3 to TRBJ2-7; the match to TRBD2 covers 10 bases. This CDR3 is 17 amino acids long. The junction had 12 bases not matched to a gene; V was cut back by 3 bases and J by 4 bases. Germline-derived CDR1 and CDR2 are ENHRY and SYGVKD. The CDR3 sequence is CAISDEREGYVRYEQYF. The CDR3 DNA sequence: TGTGCCATCAGTGACGAGCGGGAGGGCTATGTTAGGTACGAGCAGTACTTC.

Turning to this clone: The identical CDR3 is also encoded by other nucleotide sequences in the sample. V usage is TRBV9 and J usage is TRBJ2-3; tentative D call: TRBD2 (5 bases). Germline V lookup: CDR1 SGDLS, CDR2 YYNGEE. There are 12 residues in the CDR3. Trimming shortened V by 0 bases and J by 6 bases, and 5 bases separated the two germline ends. CDR3 region: CASSVGGDTQYF. In nucleotides, the CDR3 is TGTGCCAGCAGCGTAGGAGGGGATACGCAGTATTTT.

This clone appeared once. The gene calls are TRBV2 and TRBJ2-2; 9 nucleotides match TRBD2. The CDR3 runs 13 residues. Germline values: CDR1 SNHLY, CDR2 FYNNEI. V lost 6 bases to trimming and J lost 7 bases; unmatched junction nucleotides: 3. The CDR3 coding sequence is TGTGCCAGCAGCCGTAGCGGGAGCGGGGAGCTGTTTTTT. It yields the protein CASSRSGSGELFF.

This clone was seen a single time. The V gene is TRBV30, the J gene TRBJ1-5; D unclear. The V gene's germline CDR1 is GTSNPN and CDR2 SVGIG (reference sequence). V gave up 0 bases and J gave up 10 bases, with 13 bases separating them. This CDR3 has 13 residues. This CDR3 reads CAWSVGNGFPQHF. CDR3 nucleotides: TGTGCCTGGAGTGTGGGCAACGGATTCCCCCAGCATTTT.

The chain uses TRBV4-1 and TRBJ2-7; D gene uncertain. The CDR3 loop spans 14 amino acids. Deletions cut 0 bases from V and 1 base from J, with 7 bases between. The germline V gene encodes CDR1 MGHRA and CDR2 YSYEKL. CDR3 sequence (DNA): TGCGCCAGCAGCCAAGACGGTCAGTCCTACGAGCAGTACTTC. It is translated as CASSQDGQSYEQYF.

V is TRBV30 and J is TRBJ2-7, with TRBD2 identical over 11 bases. The junction had 3 bases not matched to a gene; V was cut back by 0 bases and J by 2 bases. The CDR3 length is 15 residues. CDR1 is GTSNPN and CDR2 is SVGIG in the germline V gene (reference sequence). CDR3 in amino acids: CAWSVIAGGPYEQYF. CDR3 sequence (DNA): TGTGCCTGGAGTGTTATAGCGGGAGGGCCCTACGAGCAGTACTTC.

This chain connects TRBV10-3 to TRBJ1-1; D is ambiguous. Between the trimmed V and J ends, which lost 2 bases and 7 bases, there was a span of 14 bases. The germline gives CDR1 ENHRY, CDR2 SYGVKD. The CDR3 is made up of 14 amino acids. CDR3 nucleotide sequence: TGTGCCATCAGTGAGGCTCAGGCAGCGGGTGAAGCTTTCTTT. Its protein is CAISEAQAAGEAFF.

The chain couples TRBV4-2 to TRBJ2-5, with 11 nucleotides matching TRBD2. Losses at the gene ends were 3 bases for V and 5 bases for J; bases not matched to a gene: 8. The CDR3 contains 16 residues. Germline V CDR1 and CDR2: LGHNA, YNFKEQ. The CDR3 nucleotides are TGTGCCAGCAGCCACCAGGGACTAGCGGCCTGGGAGACCCAGTACTTC. As protein: CASSHQGLAAWETQYF.

This rearrangement joins TRBV25-1 to TRBJ2-7; D ambiguous. CDR1 and CDR2 (germline): MGHDK, SYGVNS. With 2 bases removed from V and 3 bases from J, the gap between germline ends came to 8 bases. The CDR3 loop spans 13 amino acids. CDR3 sequence: CASSEPGLYEQYF. The DNA for the CDR3 is TGTGCCAGCAGTGAACCTGGCCTCTACGAGCAGTACTTC.

The chain couples TRBV27 to TRBJ2-7; 8 bases align to TRBD2. With 6 bases clipped from V and 3 bases from J, the junction kept 7 bases outside the gene matches. Looked up from germline, CDR1 is MNHEY and CDR2 is SMNVEV (reference sequence). The length of the CDR3 is 14 residues. This CDR3 is CASSLGLAGYEQYF. In nucleotides, the CDR3 is TGTGCCAGCAGCCTGGGTCTAGCGGGCTACGAGCAGTACTTC.

The rearrangement links TRBV6-1 to TRBJ2-5; the match to TRBD2 covers 12 bases. Unmatched junction bases numbered 6, after V lost 1 base and J lost 6 bases. The germline V gene has CDR1 MNHNS and CDR2 SASEGT. The CDR3 is 16 residues long. This CDR3 is CASSEGPSGRAKTQYF. Here the CDR3 DNA reads TGTGCCAGCAGTGAAGGTCCTAGCGGGAGGGCTAAGACCCAGTACTTC.

The rearrangement links TRBV5-1 to TRBJ2-5; TRBD2 agrees at 12 bases. CDR3 size: 16 residues. Losses at the gene ends were 4 bases for V and 5 bases for J; bases not matched to a gene: 9. CDR1 SGHRS and CDR2 YFSETQ come from the germline V gene. The CDR3 nucleotides are TGCGCCAGCAGCCCGGGGACTAGCGGGCCCGGGGAGACCCAGTACTTC. The encoded protein is CASSPGTSGPGETQYF.

This clone was observed a few times. The CDR3 DNA sequence: TGTGCCAGCAGTTATACCGCGGGAGATGGGTACAATGAGCAGTTCTTC. Residues: CASSYTAGDGYNEQFF. The V and J genes are TRBV6-6 and TRBJ2-1; TRBD2 agrees at 7 bases. The CDR3 covers 16 residues. The V gene's germline CDR1 is MNHNY and CDR2 SVGAGI (reference sequence). The J segment lost 4 bases and the V segment lost 3 bases, leaving 9 bases of the junction unmatched.

Remarks on this clone: Sequence at one end of the junction differs from germline and may be a read error. This sample also contains other DNA sequences that code for the same CDR3. The chain links TRBV7-9 to TRBJ2-1; D might be TRBD2 (5 bases). Germline CDR1 SEHNR, CDR2 FQNEAQ (reference sequence). This CDR3 is built from 14 residues. CDR3 sequence (DNA): TGTGCCAGCAGCCTAGCCAGCTCCTACAATGAGCAGTTCTTC. This gives the protein CASSLASSYNEQFF.

This chain links TRBV13 with TRBJ2-7; 7 nucleotides align to TRBD2. CDR3 size: 16 residues. J was trimmed by 2 bases and V by 1 base; bases with no gene match: 8. Looked up from germline, CDR1 is PRHDT and CDR2 is FYEKMQ (reference sequence). Here the CDR3 reads CASSLALAVTAYEQYF. The CDR3 bases are TGTGCCAGCAGCTTAGCTCTAGCGGTAACCGCCTACGAGCAGTACTTC. Together with reference TRBV13 and TRBJ2-7, the CDR3 gives the full variable domain: AAGVIQSPRHLIKEKRETATLKCYPIPRHDTVYWYQQGPGQDPQFLISFYEKMQSDKGSIPDRFSAQQFSDYHSELNMSSLELGDSALYFCASSLALAVTAYEQYFGPGTRLTVT.

V gene TRBV7-6 combines with J gene TRBJ2-2, with a possible D match to TRBD1 (6 bases). Deletions cut 3 bases from V and 2 bases from J, with 7 bases between. This CDR3 comprises 14 residues. The germline CDR1 and CDR2 sequences are SGHVS and FNYEAQ. CDR3 sequence (DNA): TGTGCCAGCAGCTTGGACAGTAACACCGGGGAGCTGTTTTTT. Translation gives CASSLDSNTGELFF.

V and J are TRBV6-5 and TRBJ2-7; 11 bases are a match to TRBD2. Germline V lookup: CDR1 MNHEY, CDR2 SVGAGI. V was clipped by 2 bases and J by 4 bases; unmatched bases: 4. The length of the CDR3 is 15 residues. The CDR3 DNA reads TGTGCCAGCAGTTACGGGTCTAGCGGGAGGTACGAGCAGTACTTC. Translated, it gives CASSYGSSGRYEQYF.

This sequence joins TRBV6-6 and TRBJ1-2, with a possible D match to TRBD1 (6 bases). CDR1 is MNHNY, CDR2 SVGAGI, per germline (reference sequence). The CDR3 is made up of 15 amino acids. Trimming pared 4 bases from V and 8 bases from J, leaving 20 bases between. CDR3 nucleotides: TGTGCCAGCAGTTTTACCCTCGACAGGACGAACGGCTACACCTTC. Amino acid sequence: CASSFTLDRTNGYTF.

The chain is built from TRBV9 and TRBJ2-3; 8 nucleotides align to TRBD2. This CDR3 comprises 16 residues. Germline CDR1 is SGDLS and CDR2 is YYNGEE. The trim removed 0 bases at V and 6 bases at J, leaving 9 bases unmatched. CDR3 coding DNA: TGTGCCAGCAGCGTAGCGGGAGGGTCCCTTCGCGATACGCAGTATTTT. The encoded protein is CASSVAGGSLRDTQYF.

The chain recombines TRBV5-8 with TRBJ2-3; possibly TRBD2 for D (5 bases). The CDR3 spans 15 residues. With 1 base removed from V and 0 bases from J, the gap between germline ends came to 9 bases. Germline CDR1 SGHTS, CDR2 YDEGEE. Here the CDR3 DNA reads TGTGCCAGCAGCTTGACTAGTGCTAGCACAGATACGCAGTATTTT. This codes for CASSLTSASTDTQYF.